This T cell receptor (beta chain) was profiled in a study of cytomegalovirus exposure and HLA in healthy donors. Broader study findings: A list of around 160 TCR beta chains associated with cytomegalovirus was given. Sequencing probably produced one cluster of sequence variants that were highly shared. Accounts indicate the classifier identified cytomegalovirus status with strong specificity and sensitivity. An analysis that came later showed most CMV-associated TCR beta chains appearing HLA-restricted.

As regards this clone: Its antigen is not identified. One junction end does not reproduce the germline sequence, and a read error may be involved.

This CDR3 region has 13 residues. The germline gives CDR1 SSHAT, CDR2 FNYEAQ (reference sequence). This PCR relied on a set of 60 Vbeta primers and 13 Jbeta primers. Profiled with immunoSEQ multiplex PCR; TCRdb holds only in-frame clones, not every one. The sample includes under 95,000 clones, under 80% of them seen just once. The source is a boy between 10 and 17 years old in good health and CMV-seronegative. The V call is TRBV7-7, the J call TRBJ2-1; 8 bases are a match to TRBD2. Source material: PBMCs. In nucleotides, the CDR3 is TGTGCTAGCAGCTTATTAAGCGGGAGTGAGCAGTTCTTC. It codes for CASSLLSGSEQFF.